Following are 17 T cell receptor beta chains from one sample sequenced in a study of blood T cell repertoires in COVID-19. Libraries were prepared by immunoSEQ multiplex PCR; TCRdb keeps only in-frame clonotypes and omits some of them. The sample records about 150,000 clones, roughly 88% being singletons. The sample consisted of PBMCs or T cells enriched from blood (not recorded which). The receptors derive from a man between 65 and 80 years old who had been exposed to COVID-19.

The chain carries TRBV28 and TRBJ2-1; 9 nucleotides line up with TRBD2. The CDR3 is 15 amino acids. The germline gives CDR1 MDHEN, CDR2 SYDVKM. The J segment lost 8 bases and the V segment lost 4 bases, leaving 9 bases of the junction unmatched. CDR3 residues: CASSSPGLAWYEQFF. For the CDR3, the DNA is TGTGCCAGCAGTTCTCCGGGACTAGCATGGTATGAGCAGTTCTTC.

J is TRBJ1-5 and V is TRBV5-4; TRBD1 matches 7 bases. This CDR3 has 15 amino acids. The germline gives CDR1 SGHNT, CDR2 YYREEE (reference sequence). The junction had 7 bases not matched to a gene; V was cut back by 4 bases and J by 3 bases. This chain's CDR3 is CASSLAGQSNQPQHF. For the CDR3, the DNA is TGTGCCAGCAGCCTTGCGGGACAGTCCAATCAGCCCCAGCATTTT. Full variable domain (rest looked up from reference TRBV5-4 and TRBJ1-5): ETGVTQSPTHLIKTRGQQVTLRCSSQSGHNTVSWYQQALGQGPQFIFQYYREEENGRGNFPPRFSGLQFPNYSSELNVNALELDDSALYLCASSLAGQSNQPQHFGDGTRLSIL.

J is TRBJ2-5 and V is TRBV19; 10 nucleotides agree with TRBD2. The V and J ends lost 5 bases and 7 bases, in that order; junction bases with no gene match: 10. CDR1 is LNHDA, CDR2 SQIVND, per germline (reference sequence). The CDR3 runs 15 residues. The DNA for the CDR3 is TGTGCCAGTAGTCAAGAAGCGGGGGGGCGAGGGACCCAGTACTTC. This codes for CASSQEAGGRGTQYF.

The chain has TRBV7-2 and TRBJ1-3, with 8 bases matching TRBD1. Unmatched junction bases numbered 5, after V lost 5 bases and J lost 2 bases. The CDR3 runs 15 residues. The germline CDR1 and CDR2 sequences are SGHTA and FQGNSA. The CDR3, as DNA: TGTGCCAGCAGCCTCCTGACAGGGGCTGGAAACACCATATATTTT. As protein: CASSLLTGAGNTIYF. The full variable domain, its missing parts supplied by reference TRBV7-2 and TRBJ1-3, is GAGVSQSPSNKVTEKGKDVELRCDPISGHTALYWYRQSLGQGLEFLIYFQGNSAPDKSGLPSDRFSAERTGGSVSTLTIQRTQQEDSAVYLCASSLLTGAGNTIYFGEGSWLTVV.

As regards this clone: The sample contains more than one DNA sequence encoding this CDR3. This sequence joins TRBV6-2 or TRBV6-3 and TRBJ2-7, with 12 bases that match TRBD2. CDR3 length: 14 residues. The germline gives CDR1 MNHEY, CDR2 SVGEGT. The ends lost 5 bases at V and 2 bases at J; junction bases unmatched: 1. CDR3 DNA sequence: TGTGCCAGCAGTCGGACTAGCGGGACCTACGAGCAGTACTTC. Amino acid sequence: CASSRTSGTYEQYF.

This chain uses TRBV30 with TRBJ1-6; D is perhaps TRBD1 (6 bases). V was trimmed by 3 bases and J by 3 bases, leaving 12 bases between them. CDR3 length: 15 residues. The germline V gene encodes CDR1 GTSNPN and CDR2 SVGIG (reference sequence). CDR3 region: CAWSEGGNYNSPLHF. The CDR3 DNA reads TGTGCCTGGAGCGAAGGGGGTAACTATAATTCACCCCTCCACTTT.

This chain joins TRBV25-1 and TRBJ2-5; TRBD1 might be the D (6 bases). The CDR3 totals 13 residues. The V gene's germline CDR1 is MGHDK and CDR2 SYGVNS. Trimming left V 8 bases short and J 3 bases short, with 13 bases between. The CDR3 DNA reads TGTGCCAGCTCGGGACAACCCAAAGAGACCCAGTACTTC. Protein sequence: CASSGQPKETQYF.

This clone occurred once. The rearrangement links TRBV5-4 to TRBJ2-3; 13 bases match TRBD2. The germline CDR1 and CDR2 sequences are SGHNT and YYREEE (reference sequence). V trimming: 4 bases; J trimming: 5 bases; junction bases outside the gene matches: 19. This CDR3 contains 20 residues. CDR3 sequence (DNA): TGTGCCAGCAGCGGGCGGACTAGCGGGAGTACCCTTAATGATGTAGATACGCAGTATTTT. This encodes CASSGRTSGSTLNDVDTQYF.

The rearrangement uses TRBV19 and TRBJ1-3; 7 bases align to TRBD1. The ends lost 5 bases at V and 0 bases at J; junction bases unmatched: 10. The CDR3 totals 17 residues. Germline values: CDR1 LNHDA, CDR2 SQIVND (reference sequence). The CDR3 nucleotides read TGTGCCAGTAGTTTCTCCGGACAGGCCGACTCTGGAAACACCATATATTTT. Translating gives CASSFSGQADSGNTIYF.

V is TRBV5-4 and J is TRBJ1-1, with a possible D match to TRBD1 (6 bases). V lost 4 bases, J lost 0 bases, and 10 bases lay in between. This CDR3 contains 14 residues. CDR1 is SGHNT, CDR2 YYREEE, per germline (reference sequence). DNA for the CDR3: TGTGCCAGCAGCCGAGGGGGGGTGAACACTGAAGCTTTCTTT. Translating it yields CASSRGGVNTEAFF. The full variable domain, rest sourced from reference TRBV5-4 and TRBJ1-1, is ETGVTQSPTHLIKTRGQQVTLRCSSQSGHNTVSWYQQALGQGPQFIFQYYREEENGRGNFPPRFSGLQFPNYSSELNVNALELDDSALYLCASSRGGVNTEAFFGQGTRLTVV.

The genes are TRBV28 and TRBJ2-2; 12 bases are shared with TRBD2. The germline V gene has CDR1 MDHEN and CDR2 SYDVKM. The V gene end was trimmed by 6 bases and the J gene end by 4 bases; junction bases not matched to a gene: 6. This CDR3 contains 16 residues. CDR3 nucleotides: TGTGCCAGCAGACCCGGACTAGCGGGAACCACCGGGGAGCTGTTTTTT. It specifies CASRPGLAGTTGELFF.

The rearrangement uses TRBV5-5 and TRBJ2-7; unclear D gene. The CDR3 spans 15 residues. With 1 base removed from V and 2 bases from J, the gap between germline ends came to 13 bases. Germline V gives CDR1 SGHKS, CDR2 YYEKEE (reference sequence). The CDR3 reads CASSLISDLTYEQYF. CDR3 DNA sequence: TGTGCCAGCAGCTTGATTTCTGACTTGACCTACGAGCAGTACTTC. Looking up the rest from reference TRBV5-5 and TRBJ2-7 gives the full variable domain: DAGVTQSPTHLIKTRGQQVTLRCSPISGHKSVSWYQQVLGQGPQFIFQYYEKEERGRGNFPDRFSARQFPNYSSELNVNALLLGDSALYLCASSLISDLTYEQYFGPGTRLTVT.

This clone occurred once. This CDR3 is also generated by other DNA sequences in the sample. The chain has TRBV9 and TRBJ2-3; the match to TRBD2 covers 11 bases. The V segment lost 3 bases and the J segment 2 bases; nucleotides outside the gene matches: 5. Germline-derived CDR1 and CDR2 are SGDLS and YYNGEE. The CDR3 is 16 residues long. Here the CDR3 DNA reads TGTGCCAGCAGCGCCGGGACTAGCGGTTACACAGATACGCAGTATTTT. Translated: CASSAGTSGYTDTQYF. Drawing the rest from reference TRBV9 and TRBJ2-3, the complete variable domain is DSGVTQTPKHLITATGQRVTLRCSPRSGDLSVYWYQQSLDQGLQFLIQYYNGEERAKGNILERFSAQQFPDLHSELNLSSLELGDSALYFCASSAGTSGYTDTQYFGPGTRLTVL.

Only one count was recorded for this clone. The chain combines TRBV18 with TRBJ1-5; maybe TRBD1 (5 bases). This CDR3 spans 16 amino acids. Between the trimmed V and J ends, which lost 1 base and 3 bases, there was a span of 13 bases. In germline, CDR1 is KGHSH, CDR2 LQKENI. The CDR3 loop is CASSPRDGSTNQPQHF. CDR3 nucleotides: TGTGCCAGCTCACCACGGGACGGGAGTACCAATCAGCCCCAGCATTTT.

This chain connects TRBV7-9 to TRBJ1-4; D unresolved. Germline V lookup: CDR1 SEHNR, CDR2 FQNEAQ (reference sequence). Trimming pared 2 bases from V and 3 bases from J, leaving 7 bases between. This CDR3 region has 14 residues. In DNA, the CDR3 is TGTGCCAGCAGCTTACCCGGGGCTAATGAAAAACTGTTTTTT. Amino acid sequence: CASSLPGANEKLFF.

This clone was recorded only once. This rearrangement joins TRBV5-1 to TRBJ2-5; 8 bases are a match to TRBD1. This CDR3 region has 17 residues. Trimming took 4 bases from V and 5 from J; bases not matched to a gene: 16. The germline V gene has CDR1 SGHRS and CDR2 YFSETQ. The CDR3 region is CASSPTPRTGKRETQYF. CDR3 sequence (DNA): TGCGCCAGCAGCCCGACCCCGCGGACAGGGAAGCGGGAGACCCAGTACTTC.

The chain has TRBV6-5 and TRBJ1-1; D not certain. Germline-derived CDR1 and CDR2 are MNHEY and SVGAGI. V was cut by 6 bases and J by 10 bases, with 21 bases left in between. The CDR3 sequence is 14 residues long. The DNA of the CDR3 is TGTGCCAGCAGACCACCGGGTAATGCGGTGGGAGCTTTCTTT. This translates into CASRPPGNAVGAFF.